This T cell receptor (beta chain) was found in a study of blood T cell repertoires in COVID-19 (TCRdb year 2020). Background for the entire study: Samples covering the acute and convalescent phases of COVID-19 were provided by collaborators in the United States, Italy and Spain. The prospective study material was composed of cDNA or gDNA derived from T cells, B-cell-depleted T cells, or PBMCs. Deeply sampled blood TCRbeta repertoires from subjects exposed to, actively infected with, or recovered from COVID-19 were included in the dataset. A freely available public database, intended as a resource for researchers studying the immune response to SARS-CoV-2, is where the repertoires were released. The samples were drawn from two sources: the first 160 participants of the ongoing ImmuneRACE study, and some 1,300 subjects contributed by 6 global collaborators. Nearly every sample came with metadata listing a de-identified subject ID, COVID-19 status, age in years and sex. Where available, HLA class I and class II types were obtained from metadata supplied by the sample provider rather than from assay-based typing. Results the study describes overall, beyond this receptor: How much clinical and demographic metadata was included differed by source and by participant, and the metadata was provided uncurated.

This clone was counted once. The specificity of this receptor is unknown. No per-base quality is available; no much larger clone lies one base away. The immunoSEQ Assay, a bias-controlled multiplex PCR, was used to amplify TCRbeta CDR3 regions from genomic DNA. The source study handled its data this way. The number of nucleated cells in each sample was estimated by amplification of reference gene primers within the assay. To quantify the absolute abundance of each unique TCRbeta CDR3 rearrangement, sequence reads were collapsed and filtered. For each sample, productive Simpson clonality was calculated as the square root of Simpson's diversity index across productive rearrangements. Entries here come from immuneACCESS through TCRdb and include only in-frame sequences with V and J called. Some clones fail to appear in such tables; in the studies checked, an unresolved V gene covers under half of the shortfall, and the cause of the remainder is unknown. The V and J calls and clone size come from that table; D and trimming were worked out from the DNA. The sample table shows tens of thousands of clones, and 70% to 90% are seen once. The ten largest clones add up to roughly 6.8% of the sample.

Whole blood was collected in K2EDTA tubes by collaborating institutions according to the institutions' own protocols. For TCRbeta analysis, collaborators shipped samples in one of three forms: frozen whole blood, isolated PBMCs, or DNA extracted from either of those sample types. From V the trimming removes 7 bases and from J it removes 6 bases, while the gene matches leave 10 bases of the junction unaccounted for. The CDR3 numbers 13 residues from cysteine through phenylalanine. CDR3 DNA is the only sequence kept; it has 39 bases, read in frame from the first base. The germline V gene gives CDR1 as SQVTM and CDR2 as ANQGSEA.

Source material: peripheral blood. This chain joins TRBV29-1 to TRBJ1-1, with TRBD1 identical over 8 junction bases. The source of this sequence is an elderly woman with active COVID-19. The CDR3 protein sequence reads: CSARPGGASEAFF. The sequenced DNA is TGCAGCGCTCGGCCAGGGGGCGCGTCTGAAGCTTTCTTT.